The rows below give T cell receptor beta chains drawn from one sample of a study of PD-1 blockade in classical Hodgkin lymphoma. Sequencing used immunoSEQ multiplex PCR; TCRdb keeps in-frame clones, though not all of them. The sample lists more than 35,000 clones, around 90% seen once, with approximately 7.6% in the top ten. Sequencing used peripheral blood mononuclear cells (PBMCs), obtained before the second cycle of nivolumab. The receptor source for this set is a human donor with classical Hodgkin lymphoma. Both conserved end residues are part of each CDR3. D genes are given only for firm matches. Size is omitted from some rows. Given values are once, few, many or a class for expanded clones.

cdr3_length j_call clone_size d_call v_call cdr3_aa cdr3_nt
22 TRBJ2-3 - TRBD2 TRBV7-3 CASSLEAVYIAGGPRGTDTQYF TGTGCCAGCAGCTTAGAAGCGGTCTATATAGCGGGAGGGCCTCGAGGCACAGATACGCAATATTTT
18 TRBJ2-7 once - TRBV11-3 CASSSKSRGFFWGDEQYF TGTGCCAGCAGCTCGAAAAGCAGGGGCTTTTTCTGGGGCGACGAGCAGTACTTC
18 TRBJ1-2 - TRBD1 TRBV28 CASRSSDRGGLANYGYTF TGTGCCAGCAGGTCCTCTGACAGGGGTGGGCTAGCTAACTATGGCTACACCTTC
13 TRBJ2-2 - - TRBV14 CASSLGGNGELFF TGTGCCAGCAGCCTCGGAGGTAACGGGGAGCTGTTTTTT
13 TRBJ1-1 - - TRBV6-5 CASSGVSRSEAFF TGTGCCAGCAGTGGGGTCAGCCGCTCTGAAGCTTTCTTT
12 TRBJ2-7 - - TRBV6-5 CASSQGYREQYF TGTGCCAGCTCCCAGGGGTATCGCGAGCAGTACTTC
15 TRBJ2-2 - - TRBV27 CASSFYRLNTGELFF TGTGCCAGCAGTTTCTACAGGCTGAACACCGGGGAGCTGTTTTTT
12 TRBJ1-1 - - TRBV7-2 CASSLEWPEAFF TGTGCCAGCAGCTTAGAGTGGCCTGAAGCTTTCTTT
15 TRBJ2-1 - TRBD2 TRBV7-2 CASSPAGSSYNEQFF TGTGCCAGCAGCCCAGCGGGGAGCTCCTACAATGAGCAGTTCTTC
16 TRBJ2-7 - - TRBV7-3 CASSLMGGRSSYEQYF TGTGCCAGCAGCTTAATGGGTGGGAGGAGCTCCTACGAGCAGTACTTC
15 TRBJ2-2 - - TRBV29-1 CSVIRGLPNTGELFF TGCAGCGTAATACGGGGACTCCCAAACACCGGGGAGCTGTTTTTT
14 TRBJ1-1 - - TRBV27 CASSSKTGGTEAFF TGTGCCAGCAGTTCAAAGACAGGAGGAACTGAAGCTTTCTTT
18 TRBJ2-1 - - TRBV21-1 CASSKAPGWTSEYNEQFF TGTGCCAGCAGCAAAGCGCCAGGTTGGACTAGCGAGTACAATGAGCAGTTCTTC
14 TRBJ1-2 - - TRBV2 CASSESGRTVGYTF TGTGCCAGCAGTGAATCAGGAAGGACGGTTGGCTACACCTTC
14 TRBJ2-7 - - TRBV9 CASSQRAYGYEQYF TGTGCCAGCAGCCAACGTGCCTACGGCTACGAGCAGTACTTC
15 TRBJ2-7 - - TRBV6-5 CASSLTGTPTYEQYF TGTGCCAGCAGTTTGACCGGGACCCCCACCTACGAGCAGTACTTC
16 TRBJ2-5 - TRBD1 TRBV28 CASTSTDRVERETQYF TGTGCCAGCACTTCAACGGACAGGGTGGAGCGGGAGACCCAGTACTTC
15 TRBJ2-2 few - TRBV4-1 CASSQVIIMAGELFF TGCGCCAGCAGCCAAGTTATCATTATGGCCGGGGAGCTGTTTTTT
17 TRBJ2-3 once TRBD2 TRBV28 CASSPRGWAGGTDTQYF TGTGCCAGCAGTCCTCGCGGGTGGGCGGGGGGCACAGATACGCAGTATTTT
13 TRBJ2-5 - - TRBV29-1 CSVERAGQETQYF TGCAGCGTTGAGAGGGCGGGTCAAGAGACCCAGTACTTC
14 TRBJ2-1 - - TRBV5-1 CASSFSYSYNEQFF TGCGCCAGCAGCTTCTCGTACTCCTACAATGAGCAGTTCTTC
15 TRBJ1-2 - - TRBV7-3 CASSYGATPDYGYTF TGTGCCAGCAGCTACGGGGCTACTCCTGACTATGGCTACACCTTC
15 TRBJ2-3 few TRBD1 TRBV6-1 CASSEKGQGGDTQYF TGTGCCAGCAGTGAAAAAGGACAGGGTGGAGATACGCAGTATTTT
15 TRBJ2-7 - - TRBV5-5 CASSFETGGWYEQYF TGTGCCAGCAGCTTCGAAACAGGAGGGTGGTACGAGCAGTACTTC
15 TRBJ2-6 - - TRBV5-7 CASSSLESGANVLTF TGTGCCAGCAGCTCGTTGGAGTCTGGGGCCAACGTCCTGACTTTC
13 TRBJ2-1 - TRBD2 TRBV29-1 CSVVLAEHNEQFF TGCAGCGTTGTTCTAGCGGAGCACAATGAGCAGTTCTTC
13 TRBJ1-2 - TRBD1 TRBV7-3 CASSPGTGYGYTF TGTGCCAGCAGCCCCGGGACAGGTTATGGCTACACCTTC
17 TRBJ2-5 - TRBD1 TRBV5-4 CASSLGFRTGGAGTQYF TGTGCCAGCAGCTTGGGCTTTCGGACAGGGGGCGCGGGGACCCAGTACTTC
13 TRBJ1-1 - - TRBV9 CASSAMGRTEAFF TGTGCCAGCAGCGCAATGGGGAGAACTGAAGCTTTCTTT
14 TRBJ1-4 - - TRBV6-1 CASSEWGLNEKLFF TGTGCCAGCAGTGAATGGGGACTTAATGAAAAACTGTTTTTT
15 TRBJ1-5 - - TRBV10-3 CAISAGGYSNQPQHF TGTGCCATCAGTGCTGGTGGGTATAGCAATCAGCCCCAGCATTTT
14 TRBJ2-7 - - TRBV7-2 CASSLYVTSYEQYF TGTGCCAGCAGCTTATACGTCACCTCCTACGAGCAGTACTTC
16 TRBJ2-7 - - TRBV2 CASSEARWSSSGEQYF TGTGCCAGCAGTGAAGCGCGGTGGTCTAGCTCCGGCGAGCAGTACTTC
17 TRBJ1-2 - TRBD1 TRBV12-5 CASGSGTGNPLNYGYTF TGTGCTAGTGGTTCCGGGACAGGGAATCCCTTAAACTATGGCTACACCTTC
11 TRBJ1-2 - - TRBV10-3 CAIPSPDGYTF TGTGCCATACCGAGTCCTGATGGCTACACCTTC
15 TRBJ2-1 - TRBD1 TRBV18 CASSPLGGGDNEQFF TGTGCCAGCTCACCATTAGGGGGCGGTGACAATGAGCAGTTCTTC
12 TRBJ1-4 - - TRBV28 CASDTSGAKLFF TGTGCCAGCGACACCTCGGGAGCGAAACTGTTTTTT
12 TRBJ1-3 - - TRBV2 CASSRNLNTIYF TGTGCCAGCAGCCGCAATTTAAACACCATATATTTT